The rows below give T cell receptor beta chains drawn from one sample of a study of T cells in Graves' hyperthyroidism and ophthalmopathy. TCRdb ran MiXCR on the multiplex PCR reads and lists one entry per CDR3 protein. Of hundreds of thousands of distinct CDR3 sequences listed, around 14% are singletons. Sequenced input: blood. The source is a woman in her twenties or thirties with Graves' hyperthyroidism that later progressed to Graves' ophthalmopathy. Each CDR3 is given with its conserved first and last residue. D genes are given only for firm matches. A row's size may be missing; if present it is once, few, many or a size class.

CASGRTGRGYNEQFF	TGTGCCAGCGGCCGTACGGGACGGGGTTACAATGAGCAGTTCTTC	NA	TRBV12-3/TRBV12-4	TRBJ2-1	many
CASSLSSRANVLTF	TGTGCCAGCAGTTTATCGTCGCGGGCCAACGTCCTGACTTTC	NA	TRBV27	TRBJ2-6	few
CSVEVTTGGYEKLFF	TGCAGCGTTGAGGTTACAACAGGGGGCTATGAAAAACTGTTTTTT	TRBD1	TRBV29-1	TRBJ1-4	many
CASSIDTGTQYF	TGTGCCAGTAGTATCGATACTGGGACCCAGTACTTC	NA	TRBV19	TRBJ2-5	few
CASSLAYRIYGYTF	TGTGCCAGCAGTTTAGCTTACAGAATATATGGCTACACCTTC	NA	TRBV12-3/TRBV12-4	TRBJ1-2	many
CASSIGQGQETQYF	TGTGCCAGCAGCATCGGACAGGGACAAGAGACCCAGTACTTC	TRBD1	TRBV28	TRBJ2-5	many
CASSPDYGYTF	TGTGCCAGCAGTCCGGACTATGGCTACACCTTC	NA	TRBV12-3/TRBV12-4	TRBJ1-2	many
CASSMAVLSYNEQFF	TGTGCCAGTAGTATGGCGGTCCTTTCCTACAATGAGCAGTTCTTC	NA	TRBV19	TRBJ2-1	NA
CASRWAASYSNQPQHF	TGTGCCAGCAGGTGGGCCGCGAGTTATAGCAATCAGCCCCAGCATTTT	NA	TRBV28	TRBJ1-5	many
CASSLTADRATYGYTF	TGTGCCAGCAGCTTAACCGCCGACAGGGCTACCTATGGCTACACCTTC	TRBD1	TRBV7-2	TRBJ1-2	many
CSAGDRDNEKLFF	TGCAGTGCTGGAGACAGGGATAATGAAAAACTGTTTTTT	TRBD1	TRBV20-1	TRBJ1-4	many
CASSLVLGQRGYTF	TGTGCCAGCAGCTTAGTTCTTGGACAGAGAGGCTACACCTTC	NA	TRBV7-2	TRBJ1-2	NA
CAISDVQRNSPLHF	TGTGCCATCAGTGATGTACAGCGAAATTCACCCCTCCACTTT	NA	TRBV10-3	TRBJ1-6	many
CASRQGLVGTDTQYF	TGTGCCAGTAGACAGGGTCTGGTAGGAACGGATACGCAGTATTTT	TRBD1	TRBV27	TRBJ2-3	NA
CASSLATGAGDTEAFF	TGTGCCAGCAGTTTGGCGACAGGGGCGGGGGACACTGAAGCTTTCTTT	TRBD1	TRBV28	TRBJ1-1	many
CASSPQGAVDGYTF	TGTGCCAGCTCACCGCAGGGGGCGGTGGATGGCTACACCTTC	TRBD1	TRBV18	TRBJ1-2	NA
CASSSGQGEGYGYTF	TGTGCCAGCAGTTCCGGACAAGGGGAAGGCTATGGCTACACCTTC	NA	TRBV28	TRBJ1-2	many
CASSLGGAQETQYF	TGTGCCAGCAGTTTAGGAGGGGCCCAAGAGACCCAGTACTTC	NA	TRBV12-3/TRBV12-4	TRBJ2-5	many
CATRGQGLAGELFF	TGTGCCACCAGAGGACAGGGGTTAGCCGGGGAGCTGTTTTTT	TRBD1	TRBV24-1	TRBJ2-2	many
CAISSNGNHGGGYTF	TGTGCCATCAGTAGTAACGGGAACCACGGAGGCGGCTACACCTTC	NA	TRBV10-3	TRBJ1-2	many
CASSIDTLYEQYF	TGTGCCAGCAGCATTGACACGCTCTACGAGCAGTACTTC	NA	TRBV7-8	TRBJ2-7	NA
CASSYGGGGSPYEQYF	TGTGCCAGCAGCTATGGGGGGGGCGGGAGCCCCTACGAGCAGTACTTC	NA	TRBV7-3	TRBJ2-7	NA
CASVQNGRQETQYF	TGTGCCAGCGTGCAAAATGGCCGCCAAGAGACCCAGTACTTC	NA	TRBV18	TRBJ2-5	NA
CASSGGPTGYNEQFF	TGTGCCAGCAGCGGAGGACCCACAGGTTACAATGAGCAGTTCTTC	NA	TRBV11-2	TRBJ2-1	many
CASSPFGTDNTPLHF	TGTGCCAGCTCACCATTTGGGACAGATAATACACCCCTCCACTTT	TRBD1	TRBV18	TRBJ1-6	NA
CASSLEWGVGGKLFF	TGTGCCAGCAGCTTAGAATGGGGAGTTGGTGGAAAACTGTTTTTT	NA	TRBV7-8	TRBJ1-4	many
CASSEVGPYVQYF	TGTGCCAGCAGTGAAGTAGGTCCCTACGTCCAGTACTTC	NA	TRBV6-1	TRBJ2-7	few
CASGLVQGKGRSTEAFF	TGTGCTAGTGGTTTGGTACAGGGGAAGGGAAGGAGCACTGAAGCTTTCTTT	TRBD1	TRBV12-5	TRBJ1-1	few
CSVLEVGNEQYF	TGCAGCGTTTTGGAGGTCGGGAACGAGCAGTACTTC	NA	TRBV29-1	TRBJ2-7	many
CASSTSSSGNTIYF	TGTGCCAGCAGCACCTCCTCCTCTGGAAACACCATATATTTT	NA	TRBV7-3	TRBJ1-3	NA
CSGGQGFSTDTQYF	TGCAGTGGGGGACAGGGTTTTAGCACAGATACGCAGTATTTT	TRBD1	TRBV20-1	TRBJ2-3	many
CASSLQGVALGEQFF	TGTGCCAGCAGCTTGCAGGGGGTGGCCTTGGGTGAGCAGTTCTTC	TRBD1	TRBV7-2	TRBJ2-1	many
CASNVLAVIYNEQFF	TGTGCCAGCAATGTACTAGCGGTAATATACAATGAGCAGTTCTTC	TRBD2	TRBV6-2/TRBV6-3	TRBJ2-1	many
CAWSHIRRWNTIYF	TGTGCCTGGAGCCACATTCGCCGTTGGAACACCATATATTTT	NA	TRBV30	TRBJ1-3	many
CAWGAWVNTEAFF	TGTGCCTGGGGGGCTTGGGTGAACACTGAAGCTTTCTTT	NA	TRBV30	TRBJ1-1	many
CASSFNPGLVTEAFF	TGTGCCAGCAGCTTTAATCCGGGACTGGTCACTGAAGCTTTCTTT	NA	TRBV12-3/TRBV12-4	TRBJ1-1	many
CASSYSRRRLAGGNEQFF	TGTGCCAGCAGTTACTCGAGACGGAGACTAGCGGGAGGGAATGAGCAGTTCTTC	TRBD2	TRBV6-6	TRBJ2-1	few
CASSYDEKLFF	TGTGCCAGCAGTTACGACGAAAAACTGTTTTTT	NA	TRBV6-5	TRBJ1-4	NA
CASSRESDTEAFF	TGTGCCAGCAGTCGGGAAAGTGACACTGAAGCTTTCTTT	NA	TRBV2	TRBJ1-1	many
CASSLEWAGRVTPYNEQFF	TGTGCCAGCAGCTTAGAGTGGGCAGGGAGAGTAACTCCCTACAATGAGCAGTTCTTC	NA	TRBV11-2	TRBJ2-1	many
CASSQRTGDQPQHF	TGCGCCAGCAGCCAAAGGACAGGGGATCAGCCCCAGCATTTT	TRBD1	TRBV4-1	TRBJ1-5	NA
CASSQEGGAGSSYNEQFF	TGCGCCAGCAGCCAAGAAGGAGGGGCAGGATCCTCCTACAATGAGCAGTTCTTC	NA	TRBV4-1	TRBJ2-1	few
CASSPTTAISISPLHF	TGTGCCAGCTCACCGACGACAGCTATAAGTATTTCACCCCTCCACTTT	NA	TRBV18	TRBJ1-6	NA
CSARDLAPLEYF	TGCAGTGCTAGAGATTTGGCCCCCCTGGAGTACTTC	NA	TRBV20-1	TRBJ2-5	many
CATGQDRNEQYF	TGTGCGACCGGACAGGACAGGAACGAGCAGTACTTC	TRBD1	TRBV28	TRBJ2-7	many
CASRGLGGGFTGELFF	TGTGCCAGCAGGGGCCTTGGGGGAGGATTCACCGGGGAGCTGTTTTTT	NA	TRBV7-2	TRBJ2-2	NA
CASSLEAGGGANVLTF	TGTGCCAGCAGTTTAGAGGCAGGGGGTGGGGCCAACGTCCTGACTTTC	TRBD1	TRBV27	TRBJ2-6	NA
CASSFTREPPDTQYF	TGTGCCAGCAGCTTCACGCGGGAGCCCCCAGATACGCAGTATTTT	TRBD2	TRBV7-9	TRBJ2-3	NA
CASSLGTSGDSYEQYF	TGTGCCAGCAGCTTAGGGACTAGCGGGGACTCCTACGAGCAGTACTTC	TRBD2	TRBV7-3	TRBJ2-7	NA
CASSPGLGGLDEQFF	TGCGCCAGCAGCCCTGGACTAGGGGGGCTGGATGAGCAGTTCTTC	NA	TRBV5-1	TRBJ2-1	many
CAWSSKRGSYEQYF	TGTGCCTGGAGTAGTAAGCGGGGCTCCTACGAGCAGTACTTC	TRBD2	TRBV30	TRBJ2-7	NA
CASSKEQGYSGNTIYF	TGTGCCAGCAGCAAAGAACAGGGTTACTCTGGAAACACCATATATTTT	NA	TRBV9	TRBJ1-3	NA
CAWSRSRNQPQHF	TGTGCCTGGAGTCGGAGCCGCAATCAGCCCCAGCATTTT	NA	TRBV30	TRBJ1-5	NA
CASSSYRAEQNPEAFF	TGTGCCAGCAGTTCCTACAGGGCTGAACAGAACCCTGAAGCTTTCTTT	NA	TRBV27	TRBJ1-1	many
CASSYIREQDSNQPQHF	TGTGCCAGCAGTTACATCCGGGAACAAGATAGCAATCAGCCCCAGCATTTT	NA	TRBV6-2/TRBV6-3	TRBJ1-5	few
CASSLSIPYEKLFF	TGTGCCAGCAGTTTATCGATCCCGTATGAAAAACTGTTTTTT	NA	TRBV27	TRBJ1-4	NA
CASSQDRGGSNEQYF	TGTGCCAGCAGCCAAGATCGGGGAGGGTCCAACGAGCAGTACTTC	TRBD2	TRBV3-1	TRBJ2-7	many
CAWSVPTGLREKLFF	TGTGCCTGGAGTGTCCCGACAGGGCTCCGCGAAAAACTGTTTTTT	TRBD1	TRBV30	TRBJ1-4	NA
CASTPQRGLSPLHF	TGTGCCAGCACCCCTCAGAGGGGGCTTTCACCCCTCCACTTT	TRBD1	TRBV12-3/TRBV12-4	TRBJ1-6	many
CAFGTSGGPISDEQFF	TGTGCCTTCGGGACTAGCGGAGGGCCCATTTCGGATGAGCAGTTCTTC	TRBD2	TRBV30	TRBJ2-1	NA